These 20 T cell receptor beta chains originate from one sample sequenced in a study of T cell changes during pregnancy in multiple sclerosis. TCRdb's table, derived via immunoSEQ multiplex PCR, lists solely in-frame clones and lacks some. The sample consists of around 95,000 clones, about nine tenths of them appearing once. Source: peripheral blood, taken after pregnancy. The receptors originated from a female donor with multiple sclerosis, enrolled in a pregnancy study.

V gene TRBV5-5 combines with J gene TRBJ1-5; D call uncertain. V lost 0 bases, J lost 2 bases, and 12 bases lay in between. Germline V gene data show CDR1 as SGHKS and CDR2 as YYEKEE (reference sequence). The CDR3 contains 16 residues. The CDR3 region is CASSLGRVEGNQPQHF. The CDR3 DNA follows: TGTGCCAGCAGCTTGGGCCGGGTAGAGGGCAATCAGCCCCAGCATTTT.

CDR3: CAISVRTGVNYGYTF. CDR3 nucleotides: TGTGCCATCAGTGTGCGCACAGGGGTTAACTATGGCTACACCTTC. The rearrangement uses TRBV10-3 and TRBJ1-2, with TRBD1 matching 7 bases. The trim removed 4 bases at V and 1 base at J, leaving 6 bases unmatched. Germline V gives CDR1 ENHRY, CDR2 SYGVKD. This CDR3 contains 15 residues.

The V and J genes are TRBV13 and TRBJ2-7, with 11 bases matching TRBD2. The V and J ends lost 0 bases and 3 bases, in that order; junction bases with no gene match: 1. This CDR3 is 15 amino acids long. From germline, CDR1 is PRHDT and CDR2 FYEKMQ (reference sequence). The chain's CDR3 is CASSLGLAGGYEQYF. The CDR3 nucleotides are TGTGCCAGCAGCTTAGGGCTAGCGGGGGGCTACGAGCAGTACTTC.

The genes are TRBV19 and TRBJ2-3; 8 bases align to TRBD1. J was trimmed by 4 bases and V by 5 bases; bases with no gene match: 5. Germline V gives CDR1 LNHDA, CDR2 SQIVND (reference sequence). This CDR3 has 14 residues. In nucleotides, the CDR3 is TGTGCCAGTAGTGGACAGGGTAGGGCAGATACGCAGTATTTT. It is translated as CASSGQGRADTQYF.

The chain recombines TRBV5-6 with TRBJ2-1, with D maybe TRBD2 (5 bases). CDR1 is SGHDT and CDR2 is YYEEEE in the germline V gene. The V and J ends lost 1 base and 10 bases respectively, with 9 bases between them. The CDR3 contains 12 residues. The CDR3 spells CASSLRLAEQFF. The CDR3 DNA reads TGTGCCAGCAGCTTGCGGCTAGCCGAGCAGTTCTTC. The variable domain in full, completed from reference TRBV5-6 and TRBJ2-1, reads DAGVTQSPTHLIKTRGQQVTLRCSPKSGHDTVSWYQQALGQGPQFIFQYYEEEERQRGNFPDRFSGHQFPNYSSELNVNALLLGDSALYLCASSLRLAEQFFGPGTRLTVL.

The chain joins TRBV7-8 to TRBJ2-1; D is unclear. V was pared by 4 bases and J by 0 bases, with 4 bases between. CDR1 and CDR2 from the germline V gene are SGHVS and FQNEAQ. The CDR3 is 13 residues long. This CDR3 reads CASSSSSYNEQFF. CDR3 nucleotides: TGTGCCAGCAGCTCGAGCTCCTACAATGAGCAGTTCTTC.

This clone was counted a single time. V usage is TRBV6-1 and J usage is TRBJ1-1; D perhaps matches TRBD1 (5 bases). The CDR3 contains 15 residues. Per the germline V gene, CDR1 is MNHNS and CDR2 is SASEGT. Trimming removed 4 bases from V and 3 bases from J, with 15 bases in between. CDR3 region: CASSVIQGSHTEAFF. The CDR3 DNA follows: TGTGCCAGCAGTGTTATTCAGGGTTCTCACACTGAAGCTTTCTTT.

The chain recombines TRBV6-6 with TRBJ2-7; tentatively, D is TRBD2 (6 bases). Looked up from germline, CDR1 is MNHNY and CDR2 is SVGAGI (reference sequence). The length of the CDR3 is 16 residues. Trimming left V 5 bases short and J 5 bases short, with 22 bases between. The chain's CDR3 is CASSQGTFPGFDEQYF. The CDR3 DNA is TGTGCCAGCAGTCAAGGGACTTTCCCCGGCTTCGACGAGCAGTACTTC.

The chain couples TRBV19 to TRBJ2-3; D might be TRBD2 (6 bases). Trimming cost V 10 bases and J 2 bases, with 13 bases left between them. CDR3 length: 13 amino acids. Germline-derived CDR1 and CDR2 are LNHDA and SQIVND (reference sequence). The CDR3 loop is CATSGLSTDTQYF. In DNA, the CDR3 is TGTGCCACCTCGGGACTCTCCACAGATACGCAGTATTTT.

This rearrangement joins TRBV11-1 to TRBJ2-7; the match to TRBD2 covers 11 bases. This CDR3 region has 16 residues. V was clipped by 3 bases and J by 0 bases; unmatched bases: 4. The germline V gene encodes CDR1 SGHAT and CDR2 FQDESV (reference sequence). CDR3 loop: CASSLASGRSSYEQYF. In DNA, the CDR3 is TGTGCCAGCAGCTTGGCTAGCGGGAGGAGCTCCTACGAGCAGTACTTC.

V and J are TRBV28 and TRBJ2-2; 10 positions agree with TRBD1. The CDR3 is 16 residues long. The ends lost 7 bases at V and 5 bases at J; junction bases unmatched: 10. Germline V lookup: CDR1 MDHEN, CDR2 SYDVKM. The chain's CDR3 is CASKTPGQGYTGELFF. CDR3 in DNA: TGTGCCAGCAAGACGCCGGGACAGGGGTATACCGGGGAGCTGTTTTTT.

The J gene is TRBJ2-7, the V gene TRBV27, with a weak D call TRBD2 (6 bases). The V and J ends lost 2 bases and 9 bases respectively, with 23 bases between them. Germline CDR1 reads MNHEY; CDR2 reads SMNVEV (reference sequence). The CDR3 is 16 amino acids. The chain's CDR3 is CASSLTPGLTALRQYF. The CDR3 DNA is TGTGCCAGCAGTTTAACCCCGGGACTTACGGCCCTGAGGCAGTACTTC.

The chain has TRBV6-4 and TRBJ1-2, with TRBD1 as a possible D gene (6 bases). Germline CDR1 is MRHNA and CDR2 is SNTAGT. CDR3 length: 15 amino acids. The V and J ends lost 6 bases and 2 bases respectively, with 16 bases between them. CDR3 protein: CASRAGGAHNYGYTF. The CDR3 coding sequence is TGTGCCAGCAGGGCCGGGGGGGCTCACAACTATGGCTACACCTTC.

The rearrangement links TRBV4-2 to TRBJ1-2, with 9 positions matching TRBD1. V shed 2 bases and J 3 bases; nucleotides not matched to a gene: 10. The germline CDR1 and CDR2 sequences are LGHNA and YNFKEQ. CDR3 length equals 17 residues. The CDR3 DNA is TGTGCCAGCAGCCAACCCGGGACAGGGAACTACGACTATGGCTACACCTTC. Its translation: CASSQPGTGNYDYGYTF.

V and J are TRBV5-1 and TRBJ2-1; 8 positions match TRBD1. CDR1 is SGHRS and CDR2 is YFSETQ in the germline V gene. This CDR3 contains 15 residues. Losses at the gene ends were 4 bases for V and 3 bases for J; bases not matched to a gene: 6. The CDR3 protein is CASSGGTGGYNEQFF. CDR3 coding DNA: TGCGCCAGCAGCGGGGGGACAGGAGGCTACAATGAGCAGTTCTTC.

The chain carries TRBV9 and TRBJ2-4; 7 nucleotides match TRBD1. Germline loops: CDR1 SGDLS, CDR2 YYNGEE. V dropped 0 bases and J dropped 6; count of bases not matched to a gene: 9. The CDR3 totals 16 residues. This CDR3 is CASSVAARGNGNIQYF. The CDR3 coding sequence is TGTGCCAGCAGCGTAGCTGCCAGGGGGAATGGAAACATTCAGTACTTC.

The rearrangement uses TRBV6-6 and TRBJ1-2, with D perhaps TRBD1 (6 bases). V shed 5 bases and J shed 3 bases, with 13 bases lying between them. Germline V gene sequence: CDR1 MNHNY, CDR2 SVGAGI (reference sequence). The CDR3 loop spans 14 amino acids. The CDR3 reads CASSPGQPDYGYTF. Here the CDR3 DNA reads TGTGCCAGCAGTCCCGGACAGCCAGACTATGGCTACACCTTC.

The chain is built from TRBV6-5 and TRBJ1-2; D is unclear. Germline CDR1 reads MNHEY; CDR2 reads SVGAGI. The CDR3 has 14 amino acids. V was trimmed by 2 bases and J by 7 bases, leaving 14 bases between them. The CDR3 region is CASSYAKERGGYTF. The CDR3 coding sequence is TGTGCCAGCAGTTACGCAAAAGAGCGAGGTGGCTACACCTTC.

V and J are TRBV5-6 and TRBJ1-1; D gene ambiguous. The CDR3 length is 15 residues. Germline V gives CDR1 SGHDT, CDR2 YYEEEE. Trimming removed 3 bases from V and 0 bases from J, with 12 bases in between. This CDR3 reads CASSWRVTMNTEAFF. The CDR3 DNA reads as TGTGCCAGCAGCTGGAGGGTCACCATGAACACTGAAGCTTTCTTT.

The rearrangement uses TRBV7-2 and TRBJ1-2; no clear D gene. CDR1 is SGHTA, CDR2 FQGNSA, per germline. The V and J ends lost 2 bases and 3 bases respectively, with 7 bases between them. The CDR3 has 13 amino acids. CDR3 coding DNA: TGTGCCAGCAGCTTACCGCAGGACTATGGCTACACCTTC. The encoded protein is CASSLPQDYGYTF.